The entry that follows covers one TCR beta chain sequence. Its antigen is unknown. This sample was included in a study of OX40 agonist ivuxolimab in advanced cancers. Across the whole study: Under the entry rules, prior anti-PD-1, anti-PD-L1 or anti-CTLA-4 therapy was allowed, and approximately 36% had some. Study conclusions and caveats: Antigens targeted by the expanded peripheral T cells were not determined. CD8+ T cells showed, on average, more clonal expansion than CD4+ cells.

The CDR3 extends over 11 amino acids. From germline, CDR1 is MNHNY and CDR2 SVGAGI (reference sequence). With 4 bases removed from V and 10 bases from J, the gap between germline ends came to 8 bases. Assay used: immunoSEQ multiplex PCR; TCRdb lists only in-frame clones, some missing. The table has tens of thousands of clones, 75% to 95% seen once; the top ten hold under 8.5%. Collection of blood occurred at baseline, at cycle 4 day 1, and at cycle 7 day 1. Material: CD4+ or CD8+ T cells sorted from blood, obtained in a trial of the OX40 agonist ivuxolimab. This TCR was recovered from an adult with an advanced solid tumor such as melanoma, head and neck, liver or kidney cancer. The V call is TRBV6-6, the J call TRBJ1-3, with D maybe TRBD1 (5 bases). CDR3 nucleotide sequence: TGTGCCAGCAGTTTGGCAGGGACCATATATTTT. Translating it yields CASSLAGTIYF.